What follows are 23 T cell receptor beta chains derived from one specimen sequenced in a study of identical twins. TCRdb independently ran MiXCR on the 5' RACE reads; one entry per CDR3 protein. The data hold 300,000 to 400,000 distinct CDR3 sequences, with around an eighth observed a single time. The data also belong to a second study, concerning yellow fever vaccine responses in identical twins.

Sample: CD8+ T cells sorted from blood. These receptors came from a woman younger than 30 in good health.

This clonotype appeared many times. Compared with germline, one end of the junction differs, possibly owing to a read error. This chain joins TRBV12-3 or TRBV12-4 and TRBJ1-1; no clear D gene. The CDR3 runs to 14 residues. CDR3 DNA sequence: TGTGCCAGCAGTCGAATTAACCGAATCACTAAAGCTTTCTTT. It is translated as CASSRINRITKAFF.

The V and J genes are TRBV4-1 and TRBJ2-1; 8 bases are shared with TRBD2. The CDR3 spans 17 residues. V lost 1 base to trimming and J lost 10 bases; unmatched junction nucleotides: 15. Germline V gives CDR1 MGHRA, CDR2 YSYEKL. CDR3 protein: CASSQGPGGSGVGEQFF. The CDR3 nucleotides read TGCGCCAGCAGCCAAGGACCCGGTGGTAGCGGGGTTGGGGAGCAGTTCTTC.

This clonotype was counted a few times. The chain links TRBV2 to TRBJ2-5, with 9 bases lining up with TRBD2. Germline V gene sequence: CDR1 SNHLY, CDR2 FYNNEI. The CDR3 is made up of 16 amino acids. V trimming: 3 bases; J trimming: 5 bases; junction bases outside the gene matches: 10. CDR3 DNA: TGTGCCAGCAGTGATGGTGCGGGGGGGCCAGGGGAGACCCAGTACTTC. This encodes CASSDGAGGPGETQYF.

In this sample, this clonotype turned up a few times. The chain employs TRBV10-1 and TRBJ2-1; 13 positions agree with TRBD2. The germline V gene encodes CDR1 WNHNN and CDR2 SYGVQD (reference sequence). The CDR3 spans 16 residues. J lost 5 bases, V lost 3 bases, and 4 bases had no gene match. CDR3 nucleotides: TGCGCCAGCAGTGAAGGACTAGCGGGAGTAGACAATGAGCAGTTCTTC. Translating gives CASSEGLAGVDNEQFF.

This clonotype was counted between two and nine times. This sequence joins TRBV15 and TRBJ2-5, with D unclear. The CDR3 extends over 13 amino acids. Germline V CDR1 and CDR2: LNHNV, YYDKDF (reference sequence). The V and J ends lost 0 bases and 3 bases respectively, with 5 bases between them. CDR3 DNA: TGTGCCACCAGCAGAGATCTGGAAGAGACCCAGTACTTC. Its translation is CATSRDLEETQYF.

The rearrangement uses TRBV7-8 and TRBJ2-5, with 11 bases aligning to TRBD1. The CDR3 extends over 17 amino acids. The junction had 10 bases not matched to a gene; V was cut back by 2 bases and J by 5 bases. The germline V gene has CDR1 SGHVS and CDR2 FQNEAQ. CDR3 sequence: CASSLTPGQGALETQYF. The CDR3 nucleotides read TGTGCCAGCAGCTTAACCCCCGGACAGGGGGCATTGGAGACCCAGTACTTC.

This clonotype has a handful of counts. CDR3 nucleotide sequence: TGTGCCAGCAGCCAAGCGGTGGCTAGCGGTCCAGATACGCAGTATTTT. Translating it yields CASSQAVASGPDTQYF. This chain joins TRBV4-2 and TRBJ2-3, with 7 bases fitting TRBD2. V lost 1 base to trimming and J lost 4 bases; unmatched junction nucleotides: 8. Germline V gene sequence: CDR1 LGHNA, CDR2 YNFKEQ. CDR3 length: 16 amino acids.

The chain has TRBV5-5 and TRBJ2-3; 8 nucleotides line up with TRBD2. After removal of 4 bases from V and 4 bases from J, the junction contained 8 bases not matched to a gene. Germline V gives CDR1 SGHKS, CDR2 YYEKEE (reference sequence). The CDR3 is made up of 15 amino acids. The CDR3 loop reads CASSLGTRIADTQYF. The CDR3, as DNA: TGTGCCAGCAGCCTCGGGACTAGGATTGCAGATACGCAGTATTTT.

The chain couples TRBV20-1 to TRBJ1-2; TRBD1 aligns across 10 bases. Germline V CDR1 and CDR2: DFQATT, SNEGSKA (reference sequence). This CDR3 has 18 amino acids. V dropped 1 base and J dropped 4; count of bases not matched to a gene: 15. CDR3 sequence reads: CSARATGTGATTFYGYTF. The CDR3 DNA reads as TGCAGTGCTAGAGCAACCGGGACAGGGGCCACCACTTTCTATGGCTACACCTTC.

A few counts support this clonotype. V gene TRBV27 combines with J gene TRBJ1-4, with 7 bases fitting TRBD1. This CDR3 region has 19 residues. Per the germline V gene, CDR1 is MNHEY and CDR2 is SMNVEV (reference sequence). V gave up 5 bases and J gave up 5 bases; unmatched junction bases: 20. The CDR3 bases are TGTGCCAGCAGTCCCCTGGGCCAGGGGGTTTTTGGAGGAAATGAAAAACTGTTTTTT. Its translation: CASSPLGQGVFGGNEKLFF. Complete variable domain (other parts from reference TRBV27 and TRBJ1-4): EAQVTQNPRYLITVTGKKLTVTCSQNMNHEYMSWYRQDPGLGLRQIYYSMNVEVTDKGDVPEGYKVSRKEKRNFPLILESPSPNQTSLYFCASSPLGQGVFGGNEKLFFGSGTQLSVL.

Many counts were recorded for this clonotype. The chain employs TRBV6-2 or TRBV6-3 and TRBJ2-6; D not resolved. The CDR3 has 15 amino acids. Trimming removed 2 bases from V and 0 bases from J, with 5 bases in between. Germline V gene lookup returns CDR1 MNHEY and CDR2 SVGEGT. The CDR3 loop reads CASSYGDSGANVLTF. In DNA form, the CDR3 reads TGTGCCAGCAGTTACGGGGACTCTGGGGCCAACGTCCTGACTTTC.

The chain is built from TRBV3-1 and TRBJ1-4, with 8 bases aligning to TRBD1. The junction had 1 base not matched to a gene; V was cut back by 4 bases and J by 6 bases. Per germline, CDR1 LGHDT and CDR2 YNNKEL (reference sequence). This CDR3 spans 13 amino acids. The DNA for the CDR3 is TGTGCCAGCAGCCCACAGGGGGATGAAAAACTGTTTTTT. This sequence encodes CASSPQGDEKLFF.

There are a few counts of this clonotype. The V and J genes are TRBV3-1 and TRBJ2-1, with 9 bases identical to TRBD2. The CDR3 has 19 residues. V dropped 1 base and J dropped 2; count of bases not matched to a gene: 12. The germline gives CDR1 LGHDT, CDR2 YNNKEL (reference sequence). CDR3 coding DNA: TGTGCCAGCAGCCAAGTCGTGAAGGCGCGGGAGGGCCCCTACAATGAGCAGTTCTTC. It encodes CASSQVVKAREGPYNEQFF.

In this sample, this clonotype turned up a few times. The V and J genes are TRBV7-9 and TRBJ2-3, with unresolved D. Germline CDR1 and CDR2: SEHNR and FQNEAQ (reference sequence). V was cut by 1 base and J by 7 bases, with 12 bases left in between. The CDR3 consists of 14 residues. The CDR3 loop is CASSLDEYDHTQYF. The CDR3 DNA reads TGTGCCAGCAGCTTAGATGAGTACGACCATACGCAGTATTTT.

This clonotype was found once. At one end, the junction sequence differs from germline, possibly due to a read error. The chain employs TRBV5-5 and TRBJ2-1; D unclear. This CDR3 is built from 13 residues. The germline gives CDR1 SGHKS, CDR2 YYEKEE (reference sequence). In DNA form, the CDR3 reads TGTGCCATCAGCCCCGGGCTCCTTTTTTGGGAGTTCTTC. Translated, it gives CAISPGLLFWEFF.

This clonotype appeared a few times. The chain employs TRBV28 and TRBJ2-7, with TRBD2 as a possible D gene (6 bases). Trimming left V 4 bases short and J 6 bases short, with 16 bases between. The CDR3 sequence is 14 residues long. CDR1 and CDR2 (germline): MDHEN, SYDVKM. The CDR3, as DNA: TGTGCCAGCAGTTCCCCACCCGGGGGAGGCGAGCAGTACTTC. It specifies CASSSPPGGGEQYF.

This rearrangement joins TRBV20-1 to TRBJ1-1; D unclear. The germline V gene encodes CDR1 DFQATT and CDR2 SNEGSKA (reference sequence). The ends were cut back, 1 base at V and 9 bases at J, with 27 bases in the middle. This CDR3 has 17 amino acids. The CDR3 is CSARVGRLGYNTIQAFF. Written as DNA, the CDR3 is TGCAGTGCTAGAGTTGGCCGACTAGGGTACAATACGATCCAAGCTTTCTTT.

The chain has TRBV3-1 and TRBJ2-1; D assignment may be TRBD1 or TRBD2 (5 bases each). The CDR3 has 16 amino acids. V shed 0 bases and J shed 3 bases, with 12 bases lying between them. The V gene's germline CDR1 is LGHDT and CDR2 YNNKEL (reference sequence). The DNA for the CDR3 is TGTGCCAGCAGCCAAGATTGGGGGAGCGGCTACAATGAGCAGTTCTTC. Residues: CASSQDWGSGYNEQFF.

This rearrangement joins TRBV4-1 to TRBJ2-1; D possibly matches TRBD1 or TRBD2 (5 bases each). The V end lost 5 bases, the J end lost 4 bases, and 15 bases lay between the germline ends. The CDR3 consists of 15 residues. CDR1 MGHRA and CDR2 YSYEKL come from the germline V gene. The CDR3 is CASSSRDELYNEQFF. CDR3 nucleotides: TGCGCCAGCAGCTCAAGGGACGAACTGTACAATGAGCAGTTCTTC.

V usage is TRBV24-1 and J usage is TRBJ2-2, with D possibly TRBD2 on 5 matching bases. The V gene lost 6 bases and the J gene lost 7 bases, with 14 bases spanning the gap. CDR3 length: 14 residues. The germline CDR1 and CDR2 sequences are KGHDR and SFDVKD. The CDR3: CATSRDGAGGELFF. The CDR3 DNA sequence: TGTGCCACCAGTAGGGATGGTGCGGGCGGGGAGCTGTTTTTT.

A few counts support this clonotype. V and J are TRBV21-1 and TRBJ2-1; the table's D call, TRBD2, has no DNA check behind it. TRBV21-1 is shown as a pseudogene. The CDR3 loop spans 21 amino acids. CDR3 sequence (DNA): TGTGCCAGCAGCAAAGTCATCGGGGGGGGGACTAGCGGGAGCTCCTACAATGAGCAGTTCTTC. Translating it yields CASSKVIGGGTSGSSYNEQFF.

The chain has TRBV19 and TRBJ2-2; D may be TRBD1 (5 bases). The CDR3 runs to 16 residues. Germline values: CDR1 LNHDA, CDR2 SQIVND (reference sequence). Trimming took off 3 bases at V and 6 bases at J, with 17 bases between the two ends. The CDR3: CASSIVVPGPAGELFF. The DNA for the CDR3 is TGTGCCAGTAGTATTGTGGTCCCAGGGCCGGCCGGGGAGCTGTTTTTT.

This clonotype was seen once. The chain's CDR3 is CASSESSLSSYEQYF. The CDR3 coding sequence is TGTGCCAGCAGTGAATCGAGCCTAAGCTCCTACGAGCAGTACTTC. The chain joins TRBV2 to TRBJ2-7, with D unclear. The CDR3 sequence is 15 residues long. The germline V gene has CDR1 SNHLY and CDR2 FYNNEI. V lost 2 bases, J lost 0 bases, and 11 bases lay in between.